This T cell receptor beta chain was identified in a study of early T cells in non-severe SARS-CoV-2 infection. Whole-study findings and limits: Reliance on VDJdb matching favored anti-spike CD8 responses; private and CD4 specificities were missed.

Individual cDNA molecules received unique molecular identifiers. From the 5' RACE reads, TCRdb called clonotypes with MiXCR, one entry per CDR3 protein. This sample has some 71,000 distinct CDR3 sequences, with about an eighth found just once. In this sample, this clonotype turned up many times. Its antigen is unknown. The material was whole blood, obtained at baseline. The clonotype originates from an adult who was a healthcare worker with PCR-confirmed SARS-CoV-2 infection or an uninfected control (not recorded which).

Here the CDR3 DNA reads TGCAGCGTTGGGACTCCGAGCTCCTACGAGCAGTACTTC. It translates to CSVGTPSSYEQYF. This sequence joins TRBV29-1 and TRBJ2-7; TRBD2 is a possible D gene (5 bases). V was trimmed by 4 bases and J by 0 bases, leaving 10 bases between them. CDR3 length: 13 residues. Germline values: CDR1 SQVTM, CDR2 ANQGSEA.